The present TCR beta chain was sequenced within a study of vaccination effects on CD4 cells after COVID-19. At the level of the study: Participants were given two doses of BNT162b2 or mRNA-1273 vaccine. Whole-study findings and limits: Marked clonal contraction of both clone types appeared late after vaccination.

The ends were cut back, 3 bases at V and 4 bases at J, with 6 bases in the middle. This CDR3 is built from 13 residues. CDR1 and CDR2 (germline): MNHEY, SVGEGT. Antigen-specific CD4+ T cell clonotypes were called by their expansion after viral peptide-pool culture in ViraFEST. Isolation of CD4+ T cells took place after approximately ten days of culture. The individual was infected with SARS-CoV-2 between March and December 2020, as confirmed by PCR. Cells had half their medium changed to IL-2 medium on days 3 and 7. Concerning this clone itself: Its antigen is not known.

The data were produced by immunoSEQ multiplex PCR, yet TCRdb's version contains in-frame clones alone and is incomplete. The sample has around 49,000 clones; 65% to 70% are singletons. The sequences come from CD4+ T cells from PBMCs cultured with a peptide pool, collected before COVID-19 vaccination. This TCR derives from a human donor who had a prior SARS-CoV-2 infection. The chain combines TRBV6-2 or TRBV6-3 with TRBJ2-2, with D unresolved. CDR3: CASSYQFTGELFF. The CDR3 bases are TGTGCCAGCAGTTATCAGTTCACCGGGGAGCTGTTTTTT.